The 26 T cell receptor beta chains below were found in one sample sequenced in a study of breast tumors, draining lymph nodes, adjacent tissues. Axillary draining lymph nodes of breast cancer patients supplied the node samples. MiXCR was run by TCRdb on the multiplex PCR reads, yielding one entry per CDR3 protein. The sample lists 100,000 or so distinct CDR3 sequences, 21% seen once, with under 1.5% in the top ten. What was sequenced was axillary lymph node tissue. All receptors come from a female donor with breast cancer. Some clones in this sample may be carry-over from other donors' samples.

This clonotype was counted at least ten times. CDR3 sequence reads: CASSPIAGSAYEQYF. In DNA, the CDR3 is TGTGCCAGCAGCCCTATTGCGGGGTCCGCCTACGAGCAGTACTTC. The genes are TRBV7-2 and TRBJ2-7; D may be TRBD2 (6 bases). The CDR3 is made up of 15 amino acids. Germline CDR1 SGHTA, CDR2 FQGNSA. Trimming stripped 5 bases from V and 2 bases from J, with 16 bases between.

The CDR3 sequence is CATSPGQGYIQYF. In DNA, the CDR3 is TGTGCCACCAGTCCGGGACAGGGGTACATTCAGTACTTC. The chain recombines TRBV15 with TRBJ2-4; 10 bases align to TRBD1. V shed 6 bases and J 8 bases; nucleotides not matched to a gene: 4. Germline V lookup: CDR1 LNHNV, CDR2 YYDKDF (reference sequence). The CDR3 covers 13 residues.

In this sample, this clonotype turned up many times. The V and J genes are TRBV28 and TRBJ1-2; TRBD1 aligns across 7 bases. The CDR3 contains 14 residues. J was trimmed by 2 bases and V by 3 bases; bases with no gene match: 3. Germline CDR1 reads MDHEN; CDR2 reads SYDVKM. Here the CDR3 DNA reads TGTGCCAGCAGTTTGACAGGGCAGAACTATGGCTACACCTTC. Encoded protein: CASSLTGQNYGYTF.

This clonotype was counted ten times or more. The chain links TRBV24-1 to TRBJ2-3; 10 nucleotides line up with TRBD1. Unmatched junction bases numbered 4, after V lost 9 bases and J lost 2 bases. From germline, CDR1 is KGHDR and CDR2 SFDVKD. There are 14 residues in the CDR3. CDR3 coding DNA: TGTGCCACCCGGGACAGGGGAGCCACAGATACGCAGTATTTT. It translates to CATRDRGATDTQYF.

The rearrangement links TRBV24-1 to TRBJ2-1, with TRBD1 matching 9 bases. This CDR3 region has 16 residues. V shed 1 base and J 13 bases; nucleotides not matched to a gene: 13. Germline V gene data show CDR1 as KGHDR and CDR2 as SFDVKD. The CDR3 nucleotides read TGTGCCACCAGTGATTTAACGGGACAGGGACGGTCTGAACAGTTCTTC. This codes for CATSDLTGQGRSEQFF.

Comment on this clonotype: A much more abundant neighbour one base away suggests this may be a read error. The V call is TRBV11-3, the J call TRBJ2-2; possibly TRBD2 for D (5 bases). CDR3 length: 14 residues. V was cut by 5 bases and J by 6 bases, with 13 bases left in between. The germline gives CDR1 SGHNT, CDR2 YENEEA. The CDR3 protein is CASSPDGVAGELFF. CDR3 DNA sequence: TGTGCCAGCAGCCCAGACGGGGTTGCCGGGGAGCTGTTTTTT.

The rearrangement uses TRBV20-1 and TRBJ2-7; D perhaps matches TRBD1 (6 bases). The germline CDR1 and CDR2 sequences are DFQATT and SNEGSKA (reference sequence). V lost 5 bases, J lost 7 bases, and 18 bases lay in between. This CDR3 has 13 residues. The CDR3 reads CSALDRPDEEQYF. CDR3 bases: TGCAGTGCTCTGGACAGACCCGACGAAGAGCAGTACTTC.

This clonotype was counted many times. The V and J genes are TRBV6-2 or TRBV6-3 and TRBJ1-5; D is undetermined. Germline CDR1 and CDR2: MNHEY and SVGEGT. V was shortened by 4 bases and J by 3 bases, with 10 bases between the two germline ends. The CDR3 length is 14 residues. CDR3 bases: TGTGCCAGCAGTTTTAATATCCTCAATCAGCCCCAGCATTTT. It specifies CASSFNILNQPQHF.

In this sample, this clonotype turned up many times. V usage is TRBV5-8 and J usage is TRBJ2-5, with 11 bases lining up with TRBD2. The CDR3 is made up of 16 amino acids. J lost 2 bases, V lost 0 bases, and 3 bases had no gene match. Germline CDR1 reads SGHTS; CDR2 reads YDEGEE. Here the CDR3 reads CASSLGLAGFQETQYF. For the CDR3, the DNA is TGTGCCAGCAGCTTGGGACTAGCGGGGTTTCAAGAGACCCAGTACTTC. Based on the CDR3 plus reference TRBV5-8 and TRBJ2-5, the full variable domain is EAGVTQSPTHLIKTRGQQATLRCSPISGHTSVYWYQQALGLGLQFLLWYDEGEERNRGNFPPRFSGRQFPNYSSELNVNALELEDSALYLCASSLGLAGFQETQYFGPGTRLLVL.

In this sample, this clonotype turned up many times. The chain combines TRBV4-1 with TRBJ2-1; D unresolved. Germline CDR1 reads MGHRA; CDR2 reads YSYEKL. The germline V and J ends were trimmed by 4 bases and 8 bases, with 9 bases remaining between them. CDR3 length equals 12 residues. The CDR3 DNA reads TGCGCCAGCAGCCCTTACTTGGATGAGCAGTTCTTC. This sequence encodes CASSPYLDEQFF.

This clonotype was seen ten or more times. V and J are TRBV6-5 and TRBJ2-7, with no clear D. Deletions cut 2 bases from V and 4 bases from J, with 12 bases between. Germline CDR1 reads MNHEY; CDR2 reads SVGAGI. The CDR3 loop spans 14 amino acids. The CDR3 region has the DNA TGTGCCAGCAGTTACGCAGAAGGCAAATACGAGCAGTACTTC. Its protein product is CASSYAEGKYEQYF.

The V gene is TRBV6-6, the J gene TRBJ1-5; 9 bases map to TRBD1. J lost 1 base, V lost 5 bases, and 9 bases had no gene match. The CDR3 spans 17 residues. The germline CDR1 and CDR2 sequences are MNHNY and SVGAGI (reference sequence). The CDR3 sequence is CASSPGQGIRSNQPQHF. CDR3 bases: TGTGCCAGCAGTCCGGGACAGGGTATTAGGAGCAATCAGCCCCAGCATTTT.

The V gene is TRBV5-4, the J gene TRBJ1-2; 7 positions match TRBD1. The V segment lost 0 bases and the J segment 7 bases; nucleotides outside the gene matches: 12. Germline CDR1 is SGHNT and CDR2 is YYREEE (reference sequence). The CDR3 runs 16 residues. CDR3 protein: CASSLGAGGPISGYTF. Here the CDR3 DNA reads TGTGCCAGCAGCTTGGGAGCAGGGGGTCCCATTAGTGGCTACACCTTC.

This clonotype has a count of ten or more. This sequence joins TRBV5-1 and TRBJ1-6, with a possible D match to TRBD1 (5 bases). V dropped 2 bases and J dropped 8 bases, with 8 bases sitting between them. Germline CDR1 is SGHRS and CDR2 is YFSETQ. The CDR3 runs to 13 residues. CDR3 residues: CASSFRGDSPLHF. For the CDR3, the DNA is TGCGCCAGCAGCTTTAGGGGCGATTCACCCCTCCACTTT.

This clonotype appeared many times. DNA of the CDR3: TGTGCCAGCATCGGTGGGGGTGGGTGGGCTGAGCAGTTCTTC. This sequence encodes CASIGGGGWAEQFF. V and J are TRBV2 and TRBJ2-1, with D perhaps assigned TRBD1 or TRBD2 (5 bases each). V lost 7 bases and J lost 9, with 19 bases in between. Germline V gene lookup returns CDR1 SNHLY and CDR2 FYNNEI. This CDR3 region has 14 residues. Complete variable domain (other parts from reference TRBV2 and TRBJ2-1): EPEVTQTPSHQVTQMGQEVILRCVPISNHLYFYWYRQILGQKVEFLVSFYNNEISEKSEIFDDQFSVERPDGSNFTLKIRSTKLEDSAMYFCASIGGGGWAEQFFGPGTRLTVL.

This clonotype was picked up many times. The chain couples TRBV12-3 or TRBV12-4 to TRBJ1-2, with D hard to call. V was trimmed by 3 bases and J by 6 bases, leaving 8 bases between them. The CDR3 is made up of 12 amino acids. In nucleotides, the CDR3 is TGTGCCAGCAGTTTGGCCGAGGATGGCTACACCTTC. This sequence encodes CASSLAEDGYTF.

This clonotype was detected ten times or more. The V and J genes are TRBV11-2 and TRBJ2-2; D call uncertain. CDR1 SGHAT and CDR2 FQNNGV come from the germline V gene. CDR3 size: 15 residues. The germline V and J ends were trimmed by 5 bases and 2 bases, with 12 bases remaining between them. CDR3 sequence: CASSPGAQNTGELFF. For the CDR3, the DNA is TGTGCCAGCAGCCCTGGAGCCCAAAACACCGGGGAGCTGTTTTTT.

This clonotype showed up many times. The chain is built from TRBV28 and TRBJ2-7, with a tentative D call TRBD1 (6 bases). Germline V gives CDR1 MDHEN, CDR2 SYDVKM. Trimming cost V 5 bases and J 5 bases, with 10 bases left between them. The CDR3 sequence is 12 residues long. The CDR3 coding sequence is TGTGCCAGCAGTCCCCAGGGGAACGAGCAGTACTTC. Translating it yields CASSPQGNEQYF.

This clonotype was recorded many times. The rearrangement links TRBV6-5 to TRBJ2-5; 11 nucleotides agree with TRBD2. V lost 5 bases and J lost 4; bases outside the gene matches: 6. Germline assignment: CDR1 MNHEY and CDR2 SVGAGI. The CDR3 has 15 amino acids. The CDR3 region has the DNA TGTGCCAGCAGTCGCACAGGGACTAGCGGAGAGACCCAGTACTTC. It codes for CASSRTGTSGETQYF.

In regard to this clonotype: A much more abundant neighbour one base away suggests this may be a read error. Here the CDR3 DNA reads TGTGCCTGCAGTTCGACTAGCCTTAGCTCCTATAATTCACCCCTCCACTTT. Translated: CACSSTSLSSYNSPLHF. The chain is built from TRBV27 and TRBJ1-6; D is unresolved. Germline V gene lookup returns CDR1 MNHEY and CDR2 SMNVEV (reference sequence). The CDR3 is 17 residues long.

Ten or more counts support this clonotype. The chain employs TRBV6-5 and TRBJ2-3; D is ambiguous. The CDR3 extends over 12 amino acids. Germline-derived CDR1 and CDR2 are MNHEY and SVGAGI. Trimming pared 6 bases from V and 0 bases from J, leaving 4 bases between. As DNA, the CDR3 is TGTGCCAGCAGGAGTAGCACAGATACGCAGTATTTT. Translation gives CASRSSTDTQYF.

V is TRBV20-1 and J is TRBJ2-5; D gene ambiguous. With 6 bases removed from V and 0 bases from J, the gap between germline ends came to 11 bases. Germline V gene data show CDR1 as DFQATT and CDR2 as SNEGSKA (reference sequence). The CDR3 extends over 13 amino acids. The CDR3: CSASRADQETQYF. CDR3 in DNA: TGCAGTGCCAGCCGGGCGGACCAAGAGACCCAGTACTTC.

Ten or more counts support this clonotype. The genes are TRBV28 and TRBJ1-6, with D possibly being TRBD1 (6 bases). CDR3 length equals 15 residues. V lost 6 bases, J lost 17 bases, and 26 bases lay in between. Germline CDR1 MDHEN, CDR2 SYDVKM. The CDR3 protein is CASRPNRQAAHLFHF. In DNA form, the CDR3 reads TGTGCCAGCAGACCTAACCGACAGGCTGCTCATCTCTTCCACTTT.

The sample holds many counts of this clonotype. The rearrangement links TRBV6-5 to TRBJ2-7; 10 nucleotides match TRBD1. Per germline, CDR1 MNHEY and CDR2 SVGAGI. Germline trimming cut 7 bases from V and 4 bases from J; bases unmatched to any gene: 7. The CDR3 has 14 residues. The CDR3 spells CASTRTGGIYEQYF. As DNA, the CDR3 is TGTGCCAGCACAAGGACAGGGGGTATATACGAGCAGTACTTC.

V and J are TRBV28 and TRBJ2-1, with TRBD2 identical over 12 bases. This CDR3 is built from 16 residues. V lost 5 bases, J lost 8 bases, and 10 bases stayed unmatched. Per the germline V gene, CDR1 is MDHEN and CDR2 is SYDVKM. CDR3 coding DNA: TGTGCCAGCAGTCCCCCGACTAGCGGGAGAATCGATGAGCAGTTCTTC. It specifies CASSPPTSGRIDEQFF.

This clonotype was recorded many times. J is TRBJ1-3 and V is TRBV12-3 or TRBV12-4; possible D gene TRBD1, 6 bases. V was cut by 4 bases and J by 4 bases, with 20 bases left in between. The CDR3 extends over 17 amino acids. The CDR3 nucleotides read TGTGCCAGCAGTTCGACAGGCTCTGTACTCCGGGGAAACACCATATATTTT. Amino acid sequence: CASSSTGSVLRGNTIYF.